Reported below is one T cell receptor (beta chain). The sample belongs to a study of blood T cell repertoires in COVID-19. The CDR3 runs 13 residues. Germline V gene data show CDR1 as SQVTM and CDR2 as ANQGSEA. Trimming took off 4 bases at V and 4 bases at J, with 10 bases between the two ends. The table came from immunoSEQ multiplex PCR; TCRdb's copy has only in-frame clones and leaves some out. Here the sample spans roughly 330,000 clones, about 83% being singletons. This TCR derives from a woman between 45 and 60 years old with acute or convalescent COVID-19. The sample consisted of peripheral blood. The chain links TRBV29-1 to TRBJ1-4; the D is unclear. The CDR3 reads CSVVVAVNEKLFF. The CDR3 DNA follows: TGCAGCGTTGTCGTGGCAGTTAATGAAAAACTGTTTTTT. The variable domain in full, with the rest retrieved from reference TRBV29-1 and TRBJ1-4, is SAVISQKPSRDICQRGTSLTIQCQVDSQVTMMFWYRQQPGQSLTLIATANQGSEATYESGFVIDKFPISRPNLTFSTLTVSNMSPEDSSIYLCSVVVAVNEKLFFGSGTQLSVL.